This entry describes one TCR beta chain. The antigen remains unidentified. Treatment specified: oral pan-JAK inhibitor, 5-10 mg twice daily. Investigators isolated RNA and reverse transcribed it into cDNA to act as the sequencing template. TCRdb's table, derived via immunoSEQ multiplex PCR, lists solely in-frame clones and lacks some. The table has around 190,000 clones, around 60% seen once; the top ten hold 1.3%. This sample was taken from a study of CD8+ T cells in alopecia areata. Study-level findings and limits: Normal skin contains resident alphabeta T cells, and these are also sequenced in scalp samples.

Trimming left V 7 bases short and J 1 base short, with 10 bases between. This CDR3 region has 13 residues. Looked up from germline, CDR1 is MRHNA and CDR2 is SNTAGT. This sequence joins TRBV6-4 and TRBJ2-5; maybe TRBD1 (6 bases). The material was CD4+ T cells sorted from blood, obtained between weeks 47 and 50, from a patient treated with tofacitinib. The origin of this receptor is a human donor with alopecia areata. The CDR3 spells CASNRDTQETQYF. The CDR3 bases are TGTGCCAGCAACCGGGACACCCAAGAGACCCAGTACTTC.